The rows below give T cell receptor beta chains drawn from one sample of a study of blood T cells in healthy people across ages. Via MiXCR, TCRdb re-called the 5' RACE reads, giving one row per CDR3 protein. The sample consists of about 780,000 distinct CDR3 sequences, around half of them appearing once. Source material: blood. Receptors were obtained from a man aged 80 or over in good health. CDR3s include the opening cysteine and the closing phenylalanine or tryptophan. The D gene is left open where the match is weak. Clone size, where shown, is once, few, many, or a class for clones that have expanded.

d_call | j_call | clone_size | cdr3_length | v_call | cdr3_nt | cdr3_aa
. | TRBJ2-5 | . | 15 | TRBV5-1 | TGCGCCAGCAGCTCAGGCGGGATCAGTCAAGAGACCCAGTACTTC | CASSSGGISQETQYF
. | TRBJ2-5 | many | 16 | TRBV20-1 | TGCAGTGCTAGATCGCTAGCCGATGGGTACCAAGAGACCCAGTACTTC | CSARSLADGYQETQYF
. | TRBJ1-2 | . | 14 | TRBV12-3/TRBV12-4 | TGTGCCAGCAGCCCCGAGAGGGGTTTCTATGGCTACACCTTC | CASSPERGFYGYTF
. | TRBJ2-5 | . | 15 | TRBV7-2 | TGTGCCAGCAGCTTAGCGGCGACAGGGAGGGAGACCCAGTACTTC | CASSLAATGRETQYF
TRBD1 | TRBJ2-7 | . | 15 | TRBV20-1 | TGCAGTGCTAGATCGCACGGGACAGACCGCTACGAGCAGTACTTC | CSARSHGTDRYEQYF
. | TRBJ2-2 | . | 13 | TRBV29-1 | TGCAGCGTTGGACTACCGATCACCGGGGAGCTGTTTTTT | CSVGLPITGELFF
. | TRBJ2-5 | many | 16 | TRBV12-3/TRBV12-4 | TGTGCCAGCAGTTTATCGCCGGGACTGAGGCAAGAGACCCAGTACTTC | CASSLSPGLRQETQYF
. | TRBJ2-7 | . | 16 | TRBV20-1 | TGCAGTGCCCCCAATCCCCGTGGGCGGAACTCCTACGAGCAGTACTTC | CSAPNPRGRNSYEQYF
TRBD2 | TRBJ2-1 | . | 14 | TRBV10-2 | TGCGCCAGCACCGGGACTAGGGGTCGCAATGGGCAGTTCTTC | CASTGTRGRNGQFF
TRBD1 | TRBJ2-7 | few | 15 | TRBV6-5 | TGTGCCAGCACTAAAACCGGGACAGGGTTGTACGAGCAGTACTTC | CASTKTGTGLYEQYF
TRBD1 | TRBJ2-1 | few | 16 | TRBV24-1 | TGTGCCACCAGTGAGACCAGGGGGATCTCCTACAATGAGCAGTTCTTC | CATSETRGISYNEQFF
. | TRBJ2-1 | few | 11 | TRBV6-6 | TGTGCCAGCAGTGGCGCGAATGAGCAGTTCTTC | CASSGANEQFF
. | TRBJ1-2 | few | 15 | TRBV6-1 | TGTGCCAGCAGTGATAGTTTCCAATGGGGCTATGGCTACACCTTC | CASSDSFQWGYGYTF
. | TRBJ2-3 | . | 15 | TRBV7-2 | TGTGCCAGCAGCTTACCTCTCGCGTCCGGGGATACGCAGTATTTT | CASSLPLASGDTQYF
TRBD1 | TRBJ2-1 | . | 17 | TRBV2 | TGTGCCAGCAAAACCCCCGGGACAGGGGGAAGATACAATGAGCAGTTCTTC | CASKTPGTGGRYNEQFF
TRBD2 | TRBJ2-1 | many | 16 | TRBV7-9 | TGTGCCAGCTTCCGGGGGGGGAACGGTCGATACAATGAGCAGTTCTTC | CASFRGGNGRYNEQFF
. | TRBJ2-1 | few | 15 | TRBV25-1 | TGTGCCAGCAGAGAGGGTTCGGGGGCCTGGGATGAGCAGTTCTTC | CASREGSGAWDEQFF
. | TRBJ2-7 | many | 12 | TRBV20-1 | TGCAGTGCTAGAGAATCTCTCTACGAGCAGTACTTC | CSARESLYEQYF
TRBD1 | TRBJ1-5 | . | 15 | TRBV6-2/TRBV6-3 | TGTGCCAGCGGCACCACGACAGGGGCCAATCAGCCCCAGCATTTT | CASGTTTGANQPQHF
. | TRBJ2-1 | few | 13 | TRBV2 | TGTGCCAGCAGTGATGTAGCCATCATTGAGCAGTTCTTC | CASSDVAIIEQFF
. | TRBJ2-1 | . | 14 | TRBV7-9 | TGTGCCGGCAGCTCCGCAATACAATACAATGAGCAGTTCTTC | CAGSSAIQYNEQFF
TRBD1 | TRBJ2-3 | . | 15 | TRBV5-6 | TGTGCCAGCAGCTGGGGACAGGCCGGCACAGATACGCAGTATTTT | CASSWGQAGTDTQYF
. | TRBJ2-2 | . | 16 | TRBV7-3 | TGTGCCAGCAGCTCCCGACAGGATGTTGGCACCGGGGAGCTGTTTTTT | CASSSRQDVGTGELFF
TRBD2 | TRBJ2-3 | . | 15 | TRBV27 | TGTGCCACTAGGGGGACTAGCGGGTTGCAGGTAACGCAGTATTTT | CATRGTSGLQVTQYF
TRBD1 | TRBJ2-5 | few | 15 | TRBV2 | TGTGCCAGCAGCCCCGGGACAGGGGACGTGGAGACCCAGTACTTC | CASSPGTGDVETQYF
. | TRBJ2-3 | once | 13 | TRBV24-1 | TGTGCCACCAGTGATACAATCACAGATACGCAGTATTTT | CATSDTITDTQYF
TRBD2 | TRBJ2-3 | . | 15 | TRBV20-1 | TGCAGTGCGGTCCCCGGGAGGGGGAGCACAGATACGCAGTATTTT | CSAVPGRGSTDTQYF
. | TRBJ2-1 | few | 13 | TRBV11-3 | TGTGCCAGCAGCTTAACCCGACTCCGAGAGCAGTTCTTC | CASSLTRLREQFF
. | TRBJ1-2 | . | 13 | TRBV24-1 | TGTGCCACCAGTCGGGGGTCCGACTATGGCTACACCTTC | CATSRGSDYGYTF
. | TRBJ1-2 | few | 14 | TRBV6-2/TRBV6-3 | TGTGCCAGCACCCTGGCCGGCGACCGAGAAGGCTACACCTTC | CASTLAGDREGYTF
. | TRBJ2-1 | few | 15 | TRBV20-1 | TGCAGTGCTAGAGATGGGGCTAGCTCCTACAATGAGCAGTTCTTC | CSARDGASSYNEQFF
. | TRBJ2-2 | . | 15 | TRBV27 | TGTGCCAGCAGCCCTCGGCAGCGGAACACCGGGGAGCTGTTTTTT | CASSPRQRNTGELFF
TRBD2 | TRBJ2-7 | few | 19 | TRBV7-6 | TGTGCCAGCAGCCCCGATGGGGGACTAGCACTATTTGGGAGCTACGAGCAGTACTTC | CASSPDGGLALFGSYEQYF
. | TRBJ1-1 | few | 14 | TRBV27 | TGTGCCAGCAGTCCGACAGGCTTTAACACTGAAGCTTTCTTT | CASSPTGFNTEAFF
TRBD2 | TRBJ2-3 | many | 17 | TRBV7-6 | TGTGCCAGCAGCTTAGGGCGACTAGCGGGAGTGCCAGATACGCAGTATTTT | CASSLGRLAGVPDTQYF
TRBD2 | TRBJ2-2 | . | 19 | TRBV10-3 | TGTGCCATCAGTGTTTCCGGGACTAGCGGGAACTGGAACACCGGGGAGCTGTTTTTT | CAISVSGTSGNWNTGELFF
. | TRBJ1-1 | . | 14 | TRBV5-1 | TGCGCCAGCAGCCTTCGGGCGGAGAACACTGAAGCTTTCTTT | CASSLRAENTEAFF
TRBD1 | TRBJ2-7 | . | 13 | TRBV5-1 | TGCGCCAGCAGTACAGGGGGTAACTACGAGCAGTACTTC | CASSTGGNYEQYF
TRBD2 | TRBJ2-7 | few | 15 | TRBV20-1 | TGCAGTGCTAGAGTATTTGCGGGAGTTAGCTACGAGCAGTACTTC | CSARVFAGVSYEQYF
. | TRBJ1-4 | . | 14 | TRBV6-1 | TGTGCCAGCAGTGAAGACCAGGGAAGCGAAAAACTGTTTTTT | CASSEDQGSEKLFF